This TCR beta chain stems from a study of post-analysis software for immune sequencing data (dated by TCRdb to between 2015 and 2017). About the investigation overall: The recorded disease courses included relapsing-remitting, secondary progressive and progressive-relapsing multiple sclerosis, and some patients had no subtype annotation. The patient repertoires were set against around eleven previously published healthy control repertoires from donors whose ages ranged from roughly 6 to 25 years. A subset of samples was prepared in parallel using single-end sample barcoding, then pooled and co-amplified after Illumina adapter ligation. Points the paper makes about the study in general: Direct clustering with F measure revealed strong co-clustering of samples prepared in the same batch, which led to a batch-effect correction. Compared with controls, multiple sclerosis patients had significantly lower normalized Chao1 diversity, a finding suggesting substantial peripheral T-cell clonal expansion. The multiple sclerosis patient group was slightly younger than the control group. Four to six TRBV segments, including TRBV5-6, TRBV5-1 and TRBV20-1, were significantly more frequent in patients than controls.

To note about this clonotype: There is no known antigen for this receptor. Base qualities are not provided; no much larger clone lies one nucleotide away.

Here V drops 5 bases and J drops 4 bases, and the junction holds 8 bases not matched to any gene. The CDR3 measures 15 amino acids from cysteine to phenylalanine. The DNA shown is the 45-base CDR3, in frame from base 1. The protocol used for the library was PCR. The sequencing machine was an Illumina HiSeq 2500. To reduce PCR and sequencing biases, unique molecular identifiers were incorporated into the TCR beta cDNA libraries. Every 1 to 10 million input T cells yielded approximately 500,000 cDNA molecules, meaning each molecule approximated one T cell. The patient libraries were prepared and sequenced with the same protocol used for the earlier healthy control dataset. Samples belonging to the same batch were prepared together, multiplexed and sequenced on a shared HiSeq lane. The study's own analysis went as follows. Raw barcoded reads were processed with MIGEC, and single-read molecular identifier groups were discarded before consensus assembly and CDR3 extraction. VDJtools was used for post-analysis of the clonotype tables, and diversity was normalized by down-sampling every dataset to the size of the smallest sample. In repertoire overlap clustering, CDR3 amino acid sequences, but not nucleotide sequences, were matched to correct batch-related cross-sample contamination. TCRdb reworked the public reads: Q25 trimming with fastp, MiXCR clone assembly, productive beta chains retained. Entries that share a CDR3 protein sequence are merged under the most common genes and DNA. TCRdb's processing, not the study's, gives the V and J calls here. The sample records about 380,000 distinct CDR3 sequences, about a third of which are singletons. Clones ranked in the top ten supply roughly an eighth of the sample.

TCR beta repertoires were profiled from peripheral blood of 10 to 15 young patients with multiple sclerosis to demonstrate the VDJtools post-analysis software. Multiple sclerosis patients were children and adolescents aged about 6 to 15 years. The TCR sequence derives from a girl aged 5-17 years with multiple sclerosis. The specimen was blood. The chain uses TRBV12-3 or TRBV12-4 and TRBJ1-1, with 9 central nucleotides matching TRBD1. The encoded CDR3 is CASSPDRGYGTEAFF. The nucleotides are TGTGCCAGCAGTCCGGACAGGGGATATGGCACTGAAGCTTTCTTT.